Shown below are 19 T cell receptor beta chains from a single sample sequenced in a study of blood T cells in healthy people across ages. Through a sample-barcoded 5' primer and a J-beta primer mix, a second PCR was run for roughly 7 to 11 cycles. TCRdb processed the 5' RACE reads anew with MiXCR; each CDR3 protein has one entry. The sample records around 1,600,000 distinct CDR3 sequences, less than 45% being singletons. What was sequenced was blood. The receptors originated from a woman between 18 and 29 years old in good health.

This clonotype occurred a few times. V is TRBV4-1 and J is TRBJ2-3; a possible D gene is TRBD2 (6 bases). Germline V gene lookup returns CDR1 MGHRA and CDR2 YSYEKL. The CDR3 runs to 14 residues. V lost 3 bases to trimming and J lost 1 base, with 8 bases between them. The DNA for the CDR3 is TGCGCCAGCAGCCATCCTAGCGGCACAGATACGCAGTATTTT. This translates into CASSHPSGTDTQYF.

Concerning this clonotype: A read error is possible here, since a much larger clone lies one base away. This chain joins TRBV7-2 and TRBJ2-7; no definite D call. Germline loops: CDR1 SGHTA, CDR2 FQGNSA. CDR3 length: 13 residues. V dropped 7 bases and J dropped 7 bases, with 17 bases sitting between them. For the CDR3, the DNA is TGTGCCAGCACCGAAACTGGTTACAATGAGCAGTACTTC. Translated, it gives CASTETGYNEQYF. The full variable domain, in which reference TRBV7-2 and TRBJ2-7 provide the parts outside the CDR3, is GAGVSQSPSNKVTEKGKDVELRCDPISGHTALYWYRQSLGQGLEFLIYFQGNSAPDKSGLPSDRFSAERTGGSVSTLTIQRTQQEDSAVYLCASTETGYNEQYFGPGTRLTVT.

This rearrangement joins TRBV6-1 to TRBJ2-1; TRBD2 aligns across 12 bases. With V trimmed by 3 bases and J by 10 bases, 13 bases remained unmatched. This CDR3 is built from 17 residues. Germline loops: CDR1 MNHNS, CDR2 SASEGT. CDR3 sequence (DNA): TGTGCCAGCAGTGACTATGGGACTAGCGGGCTCTCCTACGAGCAGTTCTTC. Its protein is CASSDYGTSGLSYEQFF.

V is TRBV30 and J is TRBJ1-1, with 7 bases lining up with TRBD1. The V gene's germline CDR1 is GTSNPN and CDR2 SVGIG (reference sequence). This CDR3 comprises 16 residues. V lost 2 bases and J lost 0; bases outside the gene matches: 9. The CDR3 sequence: CAWSPHWGQLNTEAFF. CDR3 DNA sequence: TGTGCCTGGAGTCCTCATTGGGGACAGCTGAACACTGAAGCTTTCTTT.

The V gene is TRBV12-3 or TRBV12-4, the J gene TRBJ2-1; D could derive from TRBD1 or TRBD2 (5 bases each). This CDR3 is 13 amino acids long. The V gene lost 5 bases and the J gene lost 10 bases, with 15 bases spanning the gap. Here the CDR3 reads CASSGGRTGEQFF. CDR3 sequence (DNA): TGTGCCAGCAGTGGGGGTAGGACGGGAGAGCAGTTCTTC.

The J gene is TRBJ2-1, the V gene TRBV20-1; D not resolved. The V and J ends lost 5 bases and 0 bases respectively, with 8 bases between them. The CDR3 loop spans 13 amino acids. Germline assignment: CDR1 DFQATT and CDR2 SNEGSKA (reference sequence). CDR3 sequence (DNA): TGCAGTGCTGAGTTTAGCTCCTACAATGAGCAGTTCTTC. The encoded protein is CSAEFSSYNEQFF.

The chain couples TRBV6-6 to TRBJ1-5; TRBD1 aligns across 9 bases. The CDR3 consists of 16 residues. The V gene end was trimmed by 5 bases and the J gene end by 2 bases; junction bases not matched to a gene: 7. From germline, CDR1 is MNHNY and CDR2 SVGAGI (reference sequence). The CDR3 loop reads CASSPGQGVGNQPQHF. The CDR3 nucleotides are TGTGCCAGCAGTCCGGGACAGGGAGTAGGCAATCAGCCCCAGCATTTT.

In this sample, this clonotype turned up a few times. The genes are TRBV6-1 and TRBJ2-7; a weak D match, TRBD1 (5 bases). The germline V and J ends were trimmed by 2 bases and 0 bases, with 8 bases remaining between them. This CDR3 is built from 14 residues. The germline V gene has CDR1 MNHNS and CDR2 SASEGT. CDR3 protein: CASSERTYSYEQYF. The CDR3 DNA follows: TGTGCCAGCAGTGAAAGGACATACTCCTACGAGCAGTACTTC.

Regarding this clonotype: A read error may produce the germline difference seen at one junction end. The gene calls are TRBV5-1 and TRBJ1-6; no clear D. Germline V lookup: CDR1 SGHRS, CDR2 YFSETQ. The CDR3 length is 15 residues. Here the CDR3 DNA reads TGCGCCAGCAGCTCCCTAAGGCAGCCCAATTCACCCCCCCACTTT. Translation: CASSSLRQPNSPPHF.

The chain employs TRBV28 and TRBJ1-2; D might be TRBD1 (5 bases). V lost 4 bases and J 4 bases, leaving 16 bases between the germline ends. There are 15 residues in the CDR3. Germline V lookup: CDR1 MDHEN, CDR2 SYDVKM. CDR3 residues: CASSYPGGSTYGYTF. CDR3 coding DNA: TGTGCCAGCAGTTATCCGGGGGGGTCTACCTATGGCTACACCTTC.

V usage is TRBV29-1 and J usage is TRBJ2-3, with 8 positions matching TRBD2. Germline V gene data show CDR1 as SQVTM and CDR2 as ANQGSEA. CDR3 size: 13 residues. After removal of 7 bases from V and 6 bases from J, the junction contained 9 bases not matched to a gene. The CDR3 spells CSAQRGPGDTQYF. In DNA, the CDR3 is TGCAGCGCCCAGCGGGGGCCGGGCGATACGCAGTATTTT.

This clonotype was counted between two and nine times. The chain carries TRBV30 and TRBJ2-1; D is tentatively TRBD1 or TRBD2 (5 bases each). Germline CDR1 is GTSNPN and CDR2 is SVGIG (reference sequence). The length of the CDR3 is 14 residues. Trimming shortened V by 8 bases and J by 5 bases, and 19 bases separated the two germline ends. CDR3 in amino acids: CATSSGQGHNEQFF. In nucleotides, the CDR3 is TGTGCCACCTCTTCGGGGCAGGGTCACAATGAGCAGTTCTTC.

This chain uses TRBV4-3 with TRBJ1-1; no clear D gene. CDR1 and CDR2 from the germline V gene are LGHNA and YSLEER. V was clipped by 1 base and J by 0 bases, with 15 bases between them. This CDR3 is built from 17 residues. The CDR3 DNA reads as TGCGCCAGCAGCCAAGGCAGTTATGGGTCTCTGAACACTGAAGCTTTCTTT. Translation gives CASSQGSYGSLNTEAFF.

The V and J genes are TRBV7-2 and TRBJ1-6, with D maybe TRBD1 (6 bases). The CDR3 consists of 15 residues. Trimming cost V 1 base and J 7 bases, with 11 bases left between them. CDR1 and CDR2 from the germline V gene are SGHTA and FQGNSA. CDR3 residues: CASSLVRDTNSPLHF. The CDR3 DNA reads TGTGCCAGCAGCTTAGTGAGGGACACCAATTCACCCCTCCACTTT. Drawing the rest from reference TRBV7-2 and TRBJ1-6, the complete variable domain is GAGVSQSPSNKVTEKGKDVELRCDPISGHTALYWYRQSLGQGLEFLIYFQGNSAPDKSGLPSDRFSAERTGGSVSTLTIQRTQQEDSAVYLCASSLVRDTNSPLHFGNGTRLTVT.

This clonotype was detected only a few times. The V call is TRBV9, the J call TRBJ2-4, with TRBD1 as a possible D gene (5 bases). CDR3 size: 14 residues. Germline V gives CDR1 SGDLS, CDR2 YYNGEE. Trimming pared 4 bases from V and 3 bases from J, leaving 11 bases between. The CDR3 here is CASSQGVFKNIQYF. The CDR3 coding sequence is TGTGCCAGCAGCCAAGGGGTTTTCAAAAACATTCAGTACTTC.

This chain uses TRBV7-9 with TRBJ2-6, with D perhaps being TRBD1 or TRBD2 (5 bases each). This CDR3 is built from 15 residues. Trimming pared 5 bases from V and 2 bases from J, leaving 10 bases between. Germline V gene sequence: CDR1 SEHNR, CDR2 FQNEAQ (reference sequence). The CDR3 DNA follows: TGTGCCAGCAGCGAAGGGACGACTGGGGCCAACGTCCTGACTTTC. Its translation: CASSEGTTGANVLTF.

Worth noting for this clonotype: One base away lies a much larger clone, so this may be a sequencing read error. The rearrangement links TRBV25-1 to TRBJ1-2; unclear D gene. Trimming shortened V by 7 bases and J by 1 base, and 19 bases separated the two germline ends. CDR1 and CDR2 (germline): MGHDK, SYGVNS. The CDR3 is 16 residues long. The CDR3 DNA reads TGTGCCAGCAATGCTAGCAGGACCGAGCTTAACTATGGCTACACCTTC. It specifies CASNASRTELNYGYTF.

V and J are TRBV24-1 and TRBJ2-1; 8 positions agree with TRBD2. The CDR3 consists of 16 residues. V shed 3 bases, J shed 2 bases, and the junction held 5 bases outside the gene matches. In germline, CDR1 is KGHDR, CDR2 SFDVKD. The CDR3 DNA sequence: TGTGCCACCAGTGATCCCAGCGGGAGCGCCTACAATGAGCAGTTCTTC. Translation gives CATSDPSGSAYNEQFF.

The V call is TRBV20-1, the J call TRBJ2-3, with 7 bases lining up with TRBD2. The V segment lost 5 bases and the J segment 10 bases; nucleotides outside the gene matches: 3. The CDR3 runs 10 residues. Germline lookup yields CDR1 DFQATT and CDR2 SNEGSKA (reference sequence). The CDR3 sequence is CSAGGGAQYF. CDR3 coding DNA: TGCAGTGCTGGGGGGGGAGCGCAGTATTTT.